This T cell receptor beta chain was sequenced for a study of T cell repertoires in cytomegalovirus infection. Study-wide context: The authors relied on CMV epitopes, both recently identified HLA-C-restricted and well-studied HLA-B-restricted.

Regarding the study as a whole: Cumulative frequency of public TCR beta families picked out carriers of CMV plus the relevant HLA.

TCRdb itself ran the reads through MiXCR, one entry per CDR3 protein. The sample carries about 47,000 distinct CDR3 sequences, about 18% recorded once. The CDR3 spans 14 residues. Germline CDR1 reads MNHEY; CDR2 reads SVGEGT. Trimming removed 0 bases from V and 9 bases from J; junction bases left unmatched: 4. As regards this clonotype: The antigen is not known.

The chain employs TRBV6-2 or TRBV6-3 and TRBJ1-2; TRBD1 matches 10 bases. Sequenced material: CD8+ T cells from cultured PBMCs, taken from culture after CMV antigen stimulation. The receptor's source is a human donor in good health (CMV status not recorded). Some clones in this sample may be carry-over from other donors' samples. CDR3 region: CASSYSGQGPSYTF. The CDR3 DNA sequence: TGTGCCAGCAGTTACTCGGGACAGGGGCCGAGCTACACCTTC.